The 22 T cell receptor beta chains listed next were all sequenced from one sample in a study of human T cells and chemical hapten exposure. Stated time point: patch test 2, 6 weeks after DPC sensitization. As for treatment: therapeutic diphenylcyclopropenone sensitization with weekly scalp DPC. TCRdb re-analysed the RACE reads in MiXCR, keeping a single row per CDR3 protein. This sample has more than 70,000 distinct CDR3 sequences, with roughly 11% found just once. This sample comprised whole blood, obtained in connection with sensitization to the hapten diphenylcyclopropenone (DPC). All receptors derive from a young man with alopecia areata. Some clones in this sample may be carry-over from other donors' samples.

This clonotype was counted only a few times. This chain uses TRBV20-1 with TRBJ1-5; 9 positions match TRBD1. Germline V CDR1 and CDR2: DFQATT, SNEGSKA (reference sequence). V lost 0 bases and J lost 8; bases outside the gene matches: 14. The CDR3 has 17 amino acids. The CDR3: CSAREQGARYGIEPQHF. The CDR3 nucleotides are TGCAGTGCTAGAGAACAGGGGGCGCGGTATGGTATAGAGCCCCAGCATTTT.

There are many counts of this clonotype. V usage is TRBV11-2 and J usage is TRBJ2-7; D is possibly TRBD1 (9 bases). The germline V gene encodes CDR1 SGHAT and CDR2 FQNNGV. V dropped 7 bases and J dropped 7 bases, with 17 bases sitting between them. The CDR3 loop spans 13 amino acids. In DNA form, the CDR3 reads TGTGCCAGCATAACGGGAGGGACAGGGGAGCAGTACTTC. This gives the protein CASITGGTGEQYF.

The rearrangement links TRBV6-2 or TRBV6-3 to TRBJ1-2, with a weak D call TRBD1 (6 bases). Trimming removed 8 bases from V and 4 bases from J, with 23 bases in between. CDR3 length: 16 residues. CDR1 is MNHEY, CDR2 SVGEGT, per germline. The CDR3 loop is CASLGGGPIPSYGYTF. CDR3 in DNA: TGTGCCAGCCTTGGAGGGGGGCCTATCCCTAGCTATGGCTACACCTTC.

This clonotype was seen repeatedly, ten times or more. This chain joins TRBV11-2 and TRBJ1-1; D possibly corresponds to TRBD1 (6 bases). Trimming stripped 1 base from V and 7 bases from J, with 10 bases between. The germline V gene encodes CDR1 SGHAT and CDR2 FQNNGV. The CDR3 length is 13 residues. The CDR3 DNA follows: TGTGCCAGCAGCTTAGTAAGGGGGATTGAAGCTTTCTTT. The encoded protein is CASSLVRGIEAFF.

This clonotype was detected ten times or more. The chain recombines TRBV11-2 with TRBJ1-2; 7 nucleotides align to TRBD1. The germline V gene has CDR1 SGHAT and CDR2 FQNNGV. V was clipped by 5 bases and J by 7 bases; unmatched bases: 10. The length of the CDR3 is 14 residues. The CDR3 loop reads CASSPDRVGRGYTF. The CDR3 DNA is TGTGCCAGCAGCCCAGACAGGGTCGGTCGTGGCTACACCTTC.

The chain joins TRBV7-9 to TRBJ1-4, with no clear D. The germline gives CDR1 SEHNR, CDR2 FQNEAQ (reference sequence). Trimming cost V 11 bases and J 6 bases, with 10 bases left between them. This CDR3 has 11 residues. The CDR3 reads CAVRRDEKLFF. CDR3 sequence (DNA): TGTGCCGTCCGTCGGGATGAAAAACTGTTTTTT. The complete variable domain, with remaining parts taken from reference TRBV7-9 and TRBJ1-4, reads DTGVSQNPRHKITKRGQNVTFRCDPISEHNRLYWYRQTLGQGPEFLTYFQNEAQLEKSRLLSDRFSAERPKGSFSTLEIQRTEQGDSAMYLCAVRRDEKLFFGSGTQLSVL.

This clonotype was observed many times. The V and J genes are TRBV11-2 and TRBJ2-7; 10 bases are a match to TRBD2. This CDR3 has 15 residues. V was pared by 5 bases and J by 3 bases, with 7 bases of the junction left unmatched. The germline V gene has CDR1 SGHAT and CDR2 FQNNGV. The CDR3 coding sequence is TGTGCCAGCAGCCCTGGACTAGCGGCGATCTACGAGCAGTACTTC. Translating it yields CASSPGLAAIYEQYF.

The V call is TRBV12-3 or TRBV12-4, the J call TRBJ2-1, with TRBD1 as a possible D gene (6 bases). V lost 6 bases to trimming and J lost 5 bases, with 11 bases between them. CDR3 length: 13 residues. The CDR3 region is CASSIGQHNEQFF. The CDR3 nucleotides read TGTGCCAGCAGCATAGGACAGCACAATGAGCAGTTCTTC.

This clonotype was counted ten times or more. V usage is TRBV24-1 and J usage is TRBJ2-2; 8 bases are a match to TRBD1. The CDR3 spans 16 residues. After removal of 0 bases from V and 4 bases from J, the junction contained 3 bases not matched to a gene. Germline V lookup: CDR1 KGHDR, CDR2 SFDVKD. Here the CDR3 reads CATSDLRTGSTGELFF. In nucleotides, the CDR3 is TGTGCCACCAGTGATTTGAGGACAGGGTCCACCGGGGAGCTGTTTTTT.

This clonotype was detected many times. The chain's CDR3 is CASSQAGTSSYNEQFF. CDR3 DNA sequence: TGTGCCAGCAGCCAAGCTGGGACTAGCTCCTACAATGAGCAGTTCTTC. The rearrangement links TRBV3-1 to TRBJ2-1; 8 bases agree with TRBD2. Unmatched junction bases numbered 2, after V lost 1 base and J lost 0 bases. The CDR3 runs to 16 residues. Germline V CDR1 and CDR2: LGHDT, YNNKEL (reference sequence).

This clonotype was counted only a few times. This chain joins TRBV6-2 or TRBV6-3 and TRBJ2-1; the match to TRBD2 covers 14 bases. The CDR3 has 19 residues. The trim removed 5 bases at V and 3 bases at J, leaving 12 bases unmatched. The germline V gene has CDR1 MNHEY and CDR2 SVGEGT. The CDR3 region has the DNA TGTGCCAGCAGTCCGGGACTAGCGGGGGCCCCCCTCCACTACAATGAGCAGTTCTTC. As protein: CASSPGLAGAPLHYNEQFF.

This clonotype was detected only a few times. J is TRBJ2-2 and V is TRBV7-2, with D possibly being TRBD1 (5 bases). The V and J ends lost 1 base and 6 bases respectively, with 12 bases between them. The CDR3 sequence is 15 residues long. Germline loops: CDR1 SGHTA, CDR2 FQGNSA. CDR3: CASSLVAGQAGELFF. In nucleotides, the CDR3 is TGTGCCAGCAGCTTAGTAGCAGGGCAGGCCGGGGAGCTGTTTTTT.

This clonotype appeared a few times. CDR3 sequence (DNA): TGTGCCAGCAGCTCCGAGAAAATCAGACTCGGAGCTAATGAAAAACTGTTTTTT. Translation gives CASSSEKIRLGANEKLFF. The rearrangement joins TRBV7-6 to TRBJ1-4, with D unresolved. The germline gives CDR1 SGHVS, CDR2 FNYEAQ. This CDR3 is built from 18 residues. Trimming stripped 4 bases from V and 3 bases from J, with 21 bases between.

This clonotype was recorded at least ten times. The J gene is TRBJ2-2, the V gene TRBV5-1, with 7 bases identical to TRBD1. With 2 bases clipped from V and 1 base from J, the junction kept 5 bases outside the gene matches. The CDR3 is 16 amino acids. Germline loops: CDR1 SGHRS, CDR2 YFSETQ. The CDR3 bases are TGCGCCAGCAGCTTCGGGACAGCTATGAACACCGGGGAGCTGTTTTTT. The encoded protein is CASSFGTAMNTGELFF. Using reference TRBV5-1 and TRBJ2-2 for the parts outside the CDR3, the full variable domain is KAGVTQTPRYLIKTRGQQVTLSCSPISGHRSVSWYQQTPGQGLQFLFEYFSETQRNKGNFPGRFSGRQFSNSRSEMNVSTLELGDSALYLCASSFGTAMNTGELFFGEGSRLTVL.

This clonotype was picked up a small number of times. The chain combines TRBV6-2 or TRBV6-3 with TRBJ1-2, with D hard to call. The V gene's germline CDR1 is MNHEY and CDR2 SVGEGT. V lost 4 bases to trimming and J lost 8 bases, with 8 bases between them. This CDR3 comprises 11 residues. The CDR3 DNA reads TGTGCCAGCAGTTCGGCGGGCGGCTACACCTTC. It encodes CASSSAGGYTF.

The table lists this clonotype with many counts. The rearrangement joins TRBV6-5 to TRBJ2-7; weak D call: TRBD2 (5 bases). The CDR3 has 14 amino acids. Germline V gene lookup returns CDR1 MNHEY and CDR2 SVGAGI. Trimming took 0 bases from V and 4 from J, leaving 10 bases between them. CDR3 in amino acids: CASSYSGRPYEQYF. In DNA form, the CDR3 reads TGTGCCAGCAGTTACTCAGGGAGACCATACGAGCAGTACTTC.

The chain is built from TRBV6-2 or TRBV6-3 and TRBJ1-1, with no clear D. Trimming left V 4 bases short and J 7 bases short, with 10 bases between. CDR3 length equals 12 residues. Germline V gene data show CDR1 as MNHEY and CDR2 as SVGEGT. The CDR3 protein is CASSSGLIEAFF. The CDR3 coding sequence is TGTGCCAGCAGTTCCGGACTGATTGAAGCTTTCTTT.

The chain employs TRBV9 and TRBJ2-3; 7 positions agree with TRBD2. The germline V gene has CDR1 SGDLS and CDR2 YYNGEE. The J segment lost 0 bases and the V segment lost 5 bases, leaving 6 bases of the junction unmatched. There are 15 residues in the CDR3. The CDR3 protein is CASRARGDSTDTQYF. The CDR3 DNA follows: TGTGCCAGCAGAGCCCGGGGGGATAGCACAGATACGCAGTATTTT.

The chain has TRBV5-1 and TRBJ2-7; D not certain. Germline CDR1 and CDR2: SGHRS and YFSETQ. This CDR3 contains 13 residues. Trimming stripped 4 bases from V and 2 bases from J, with 10 bases between. The DNA of the CDR3 is TGCGCCAGCAGCGTGGAGTCAACCTACGAGCAGTACTTC. Its translation: CASSVESTYEQYF. The full variable domain, in which reference TRBV5-1 and TRBJ2-7 provide the parts outside the CDR3, is KAGVTQTPRYLIKTRGQQVTLSCSPISGHRSVSWYQQTPGQGLQFLFEYFSETQRNKGNFPGRFSGRQFSNSRSEMNVSTLELGDSALYLCASSVESTYEQYFGPGTRLTVT.

The CDR3 DNA reads as TGTGCCAGCAGCTCAAGGACCCTTCAGAGGGCAGATACGCAGTATTTT. It codes for CASSSRTLQRADTQYF. This chain joins TRBV7-8 and TRBJ2-3; the D gene is possibly TRBD2 (5 bases). Germline CDR1 is SGHVS and CDR2 is FQNEAQ. The CDR3 runs 16 residues. Trimming shortened V by 4 bases and J by 4 bases, and 18 bases separated the two germline ends.

The gene calls are TRBV5-1 and TRBJ1-2, with unresolved D. Germline V CDR1 and CDR2: SGHRS, YFSETQ. With 0 bases removed from V and 8 bases from J, the gap between germline ends came to 14 bases. The CDR3 runs to 14 residues. The CDR3 bases are TGCGCCAGCAGCTTGGAATTTCGGATCGCGGGCTACACCTTC. It is translated as CASSLEFRIAGYTF.

This clonotype was recorded many times. The chain links TRBV3-1 to TRBJ2-1, with D possibly matching TRBD2 (5 bases). Germline CDR1 is LGHDT and CDR2 is YNNKEL (reference sequence). The CDR3 is 17 residues long. The germline V and J ends were trimmed by 4 bases and 2 bases, with 18 bases remaining between them. This CDR3 reads CASSRSLALYPYNEQFF. CDR3 nucleotide sequence: TGTGCCAGCAGCCGATCCCTAGCCCTCTATCCCTACAATGAGCAGTTCTTC.